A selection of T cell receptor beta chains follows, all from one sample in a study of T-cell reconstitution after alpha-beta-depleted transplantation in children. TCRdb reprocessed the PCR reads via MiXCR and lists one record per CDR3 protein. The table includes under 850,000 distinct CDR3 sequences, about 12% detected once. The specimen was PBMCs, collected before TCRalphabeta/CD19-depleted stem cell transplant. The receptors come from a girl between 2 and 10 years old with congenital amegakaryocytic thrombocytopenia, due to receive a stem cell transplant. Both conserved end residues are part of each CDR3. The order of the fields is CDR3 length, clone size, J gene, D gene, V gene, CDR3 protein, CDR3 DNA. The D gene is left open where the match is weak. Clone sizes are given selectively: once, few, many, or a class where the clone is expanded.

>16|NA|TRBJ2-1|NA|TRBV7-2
CASSSEAARLGDEQFF
TGTGCCAGCAGCTCAGAGGCAGCCAGGTTAGGGGATGAGCAGTTCTTC
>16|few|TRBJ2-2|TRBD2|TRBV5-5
CASSRVPGGGTGELFF
TGTGCCAGCAGCCGTGTCCCGGGAGGGGGGACCGGGGAGCTGTTTTTT
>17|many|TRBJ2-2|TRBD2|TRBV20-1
CSARLPTSGGNTGELFF
TGCAGTGCTCGACTCCCTACTAGCGGGGGTAACACCGGGGAGCTGTTTTTT
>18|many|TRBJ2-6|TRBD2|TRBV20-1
CSARDRVGGSSGANVLTF
TGCAGTGCTAGAGACCGTGTGGGAGGGTCCTCTGGGGCCAACGTCCTGACTTTC
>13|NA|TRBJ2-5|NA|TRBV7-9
CASSSQGPETQYF
TGTGCCAGCAGCTCACAGGGTCCGGAGACCCAGTACTTC
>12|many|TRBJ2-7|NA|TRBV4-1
CASSQDRTEQYF
TGCGCCAGCAGCCAAGACCGGACGGAGCAGTACTTC
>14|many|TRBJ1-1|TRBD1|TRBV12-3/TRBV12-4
CASSLQGVATEAFF
TGTGCCAGCAGTTTACAGGGGGTCGCCACTGAAGCTTTCTTT
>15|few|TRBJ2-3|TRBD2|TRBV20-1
CSAPVGGRILDTQYF
TGCAGTGCTCCCGTTGGCGGGAGGATCTTAGATACGCAGTATTTT
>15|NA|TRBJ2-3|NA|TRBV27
CASSPSRGATDTQYF
TGTGCCAGCAGTCCCTCGAGGGGGGCCACAGATACGCAGTATTTT
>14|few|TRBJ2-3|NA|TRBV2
CASKGSPSTDTQYF
TGTGCCAGCAAGGGCAGCCCTAGCACAGATACGCAGTATTTT
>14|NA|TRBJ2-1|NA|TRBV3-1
CASSQAVPENEQFF
TGTGCCAGCAGCCAAGCCGTCCCCGAGAATGAGCAGTTCTTC
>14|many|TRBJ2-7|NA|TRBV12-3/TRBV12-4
CASRVGSSPLEQYF
TGTGCCAGCAGAGTTGGAAGCAGTCCCCTGGAGCAGTACTTC
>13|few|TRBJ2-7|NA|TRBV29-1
CSVGRPNSYEQYF
TGCAGCGTGGGTCGACCCAACTCCTACGAGCAGTACTTC
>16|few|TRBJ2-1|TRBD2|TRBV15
CATSRLIAGVGYEQFF
TGTGCCACCAGCAGACTCATAGCGGGAGTCGGATATGAGCAGTTCTTC
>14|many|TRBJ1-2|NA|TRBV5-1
CASSPGQGNYGYTF
TGTGCCAGCAGCCCAGGTCAGGGAAACTATGGCTACACCTTC